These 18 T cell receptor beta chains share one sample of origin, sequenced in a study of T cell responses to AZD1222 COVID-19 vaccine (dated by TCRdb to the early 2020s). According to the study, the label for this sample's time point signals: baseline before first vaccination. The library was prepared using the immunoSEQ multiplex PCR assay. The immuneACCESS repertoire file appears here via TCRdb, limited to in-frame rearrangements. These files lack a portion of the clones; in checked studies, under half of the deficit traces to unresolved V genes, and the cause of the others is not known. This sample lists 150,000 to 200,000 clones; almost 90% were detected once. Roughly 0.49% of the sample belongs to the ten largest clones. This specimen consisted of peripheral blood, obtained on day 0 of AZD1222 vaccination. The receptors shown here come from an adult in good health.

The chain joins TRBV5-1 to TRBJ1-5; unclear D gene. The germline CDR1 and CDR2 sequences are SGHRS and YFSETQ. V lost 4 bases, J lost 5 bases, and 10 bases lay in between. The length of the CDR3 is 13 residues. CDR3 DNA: TGCGCCAGCAGCGCGGGCGTGGATCAGCCCCAGCATTTT. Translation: CASSAGVDQPQHF.

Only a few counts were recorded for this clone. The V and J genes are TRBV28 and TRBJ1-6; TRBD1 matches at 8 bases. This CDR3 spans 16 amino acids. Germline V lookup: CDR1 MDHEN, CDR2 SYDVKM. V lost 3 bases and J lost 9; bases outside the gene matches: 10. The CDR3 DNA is TGTGCCAGCAGTTTGCCCCCACAGGGGGGAAGTTCACCCCTCCACTTT. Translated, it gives CASSLPPQGGSSPLHF.

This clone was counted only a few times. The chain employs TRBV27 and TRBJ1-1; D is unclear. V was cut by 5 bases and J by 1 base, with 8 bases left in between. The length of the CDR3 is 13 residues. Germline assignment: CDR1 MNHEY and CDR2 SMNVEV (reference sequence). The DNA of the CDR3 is TGTGCCAGCAGTCGCCGGGAGAACACTGAAGCTTTCTTT. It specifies CASSRRENTEAFF.

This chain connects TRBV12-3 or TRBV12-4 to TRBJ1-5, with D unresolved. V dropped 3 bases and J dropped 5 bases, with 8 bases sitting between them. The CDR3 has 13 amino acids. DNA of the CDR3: TGTGCCAGCAGTTTTAACACCTATCAGCCCCAGCATTTT. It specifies CASSFNTYQPQHF.

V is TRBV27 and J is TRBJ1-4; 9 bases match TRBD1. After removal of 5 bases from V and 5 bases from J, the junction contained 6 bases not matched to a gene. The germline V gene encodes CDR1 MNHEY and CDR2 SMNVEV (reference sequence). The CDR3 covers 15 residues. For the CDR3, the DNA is TGTGCCAGCAGTCCGACAGGGGGGTTAAATGAAAAACTGTTTTTT. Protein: CASSPTGGLNEKLFF.

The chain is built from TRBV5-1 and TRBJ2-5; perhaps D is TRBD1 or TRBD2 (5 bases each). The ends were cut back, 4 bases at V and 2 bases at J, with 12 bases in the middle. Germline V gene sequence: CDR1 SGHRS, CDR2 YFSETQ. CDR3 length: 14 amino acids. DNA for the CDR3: TGCGCCAGCAGCCTCCGGGACGGTCAAGAGACCCAGTACTTC. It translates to CASSLRDGQETQYF.

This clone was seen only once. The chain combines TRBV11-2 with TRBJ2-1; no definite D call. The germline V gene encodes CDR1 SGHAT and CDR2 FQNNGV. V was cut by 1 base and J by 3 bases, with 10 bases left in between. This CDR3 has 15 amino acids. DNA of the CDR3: TGTGCCAGCAGCTTAGCCAAGGCGAACTACAATGAGCAGTTCTTC. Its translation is CASSLAKANYNEQFF.

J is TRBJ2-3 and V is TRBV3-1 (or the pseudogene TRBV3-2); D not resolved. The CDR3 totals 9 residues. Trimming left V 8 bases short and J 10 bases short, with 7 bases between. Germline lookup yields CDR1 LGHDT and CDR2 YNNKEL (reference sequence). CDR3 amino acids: CASGPPQYF. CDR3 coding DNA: TGTGCCAGCGGTCCTCCGCAGTATTTT.

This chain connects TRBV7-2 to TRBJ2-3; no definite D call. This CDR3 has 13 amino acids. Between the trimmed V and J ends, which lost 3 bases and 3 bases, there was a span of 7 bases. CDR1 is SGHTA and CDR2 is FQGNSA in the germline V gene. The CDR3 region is CASSFYGTDTQYF. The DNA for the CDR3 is TGTGCCAGCAGCTTCTACGGAACAGATACGCAGTATTTT.

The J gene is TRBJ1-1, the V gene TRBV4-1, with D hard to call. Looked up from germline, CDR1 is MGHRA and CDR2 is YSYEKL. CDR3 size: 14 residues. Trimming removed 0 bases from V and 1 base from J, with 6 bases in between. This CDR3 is CASSQDRANTEAFF. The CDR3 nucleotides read TGCGCCAGCAGCCAAGATCGCGCGAACACTGAAGCTTTCTTT.

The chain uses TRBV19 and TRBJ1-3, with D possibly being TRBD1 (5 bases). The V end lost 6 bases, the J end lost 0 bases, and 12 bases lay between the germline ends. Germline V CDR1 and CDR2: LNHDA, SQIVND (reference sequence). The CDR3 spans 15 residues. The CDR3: CASRRDRISGNTIYF. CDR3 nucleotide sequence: TGTGCCAGTAGACGGGACCGGATCTCTGGAAACACCATATATTTT.

CDR3 nucleotides: TGTGCCAGCAGCCAAGGGGGGGCCAACGTCCTGACTTTC. Its protein product is CASSQGGANVLTF. The J gene is TRBJ2-6, the V gene TRBV28; D remains unclear. Germline CDR1 is MDHEN and CDR2 is SYDVKM. The V end was cut by 6 bases, the J end by 4 bases, with 7 bases between. CDR3 length: 13 amino acids.

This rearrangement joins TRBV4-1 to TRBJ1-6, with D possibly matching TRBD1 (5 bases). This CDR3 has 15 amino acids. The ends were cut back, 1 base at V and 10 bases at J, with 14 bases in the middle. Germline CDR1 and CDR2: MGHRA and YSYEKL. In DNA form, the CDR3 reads TGCGCCAGCAGCCAAGCCCCCGGGGGAAGATCACCCCTCCACTTT. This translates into CASSQAPGGRSPLHF.

The CDR3 coding sequence is TGTGCCAGTAGCGAAGTCGGGGGGGTAGCTGAAGCTTTCTTT. Translated, it gives CASSEVGGVAEAFF. The V call is TRBV19, the J call TRBJ1-1, with D perhaps matching TRBD1 (5 bases). Germline CDR1 and CDR2: LNHDA and SQIVND (reference sequence). Deletions cut 6 bases from V and 6 bases from J, with 17 bases between. There are 14 residues in the CDR3.

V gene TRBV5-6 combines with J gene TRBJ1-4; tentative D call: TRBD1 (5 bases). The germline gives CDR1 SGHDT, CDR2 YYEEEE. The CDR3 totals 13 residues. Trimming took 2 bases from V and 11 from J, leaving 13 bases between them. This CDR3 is CASSFGGAQKLFF. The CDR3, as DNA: TGTGCCAGCAGCTTCGGCGGGGCCCAGAAACTGTTTTTT.

The CDR3 DNA reads as TGTGCCAGCAGCCAACAAAGCGGGGGGATCAGGGGAACGCAGTATTTT. This codes for CASSQQSGGIRGTQYF. This sequence joins TRBV3-1 (or the pseudogene TRBV3-2) and TRBJ2-3; TRBD2 aligns across 9 bases. The V gene's germline CDR1 is LGHDT and CDR2 YNNKEL (reference sequence). Trimming at V came to 2 bases and at J to 9 bases, leaving 12 bases not matched to a gene. The CDR3 covers 16 residues.

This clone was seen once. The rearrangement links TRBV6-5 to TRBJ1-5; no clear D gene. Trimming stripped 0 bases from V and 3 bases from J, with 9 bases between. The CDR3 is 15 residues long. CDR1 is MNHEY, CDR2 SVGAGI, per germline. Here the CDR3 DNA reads TGTGCCAGCAGTTACTCTGTGGCGGCCAATCAGCCCCAGCATTTT. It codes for CASSYSVAANQPQHF.

CDR3 sequence: CASSTLGPRGETQYF. In DNA form, the CDR3 reads TGTGCCAGTAGTACCCTGGGACCAAGAGGCGAGACCCAGTACTTC. The chain has TRBV19 and TRBJ2-5; D is tentatively TRBD1 or TRBD2 (5 bases each). The length of the CDR3 is 15 residues. Germline CDR1 is LNHDA and CDR2 is SQIVND (reference sequence). V dropped 4 bases and J dropped 5 bases, with 17 bases sitting between them.